This paragraph covers one T cell receptor beta chain sequence. Antigen unknown. The junction differs from germline at one of its ends, possibly a read error. 60 Vbeta and 13 Jbeta primers were used in PCR. Authors' methods: Approximately 11 million of about 80 million unique TCR beta chains were shared, per a later count. Here immunoSEQ multiplex PCR was the method, and the copy in TCRdb shows in-frame clones only, minus some. That table is the source of V, J and clone size, and D and trimming were worked out from the DNA. This sample yields about 140,000 clones, of which roughly 79% are seen a single time; around 1.5% belongs to the top ten. These data belong to a study of cytomegalovirus exposure and HLA in healthy donors. Study-level points and caveats: Approximately 17,000 TCR beta sequences were associated with HLA alleles at 0.05 false discovery rate in a later analysis. One variant, a missense change in DCLRE1C, was linked in a later analysis to TCR beta V- and J-gene trimming. CMV serostatus was the only recorded immune exposure for donors.

This CDR3 has 15 amino acids. Germline V gene lookup returns CDR1 KGHSH and CDR2 LQKENI. Sequenced: PBMCs. The clonotype was recovered from a man aged 30-40 years in good health and CMV-seropositive. The V call is TRBV18, the J call TRBJ1-5; 7 positions agree with TRBD1. The CDR3 protein is CASSPTQDRNQPQHF. As DNA, the CDR3 is TGCGCCAGCTCACCGACTCAGGACAGGAATCAGCCCCAGCATTTT.